Sequencing of this TCR beta chain was carried out in a study of cytomegalovirus exposure and HLA in healthy donors. J gave up 7 bases and V 11 bases, and 8 bases lay outside the gene matches. Germline CDR1 ENHRY, CDR2 SYGVKD. The CDR3 has 14 residues. Sequencing used immunoSEQ multiplex PCR; TCRdb keeps in-frame clones, though not all of them. The table has 200,000 or so clones, 65% to 90% seen once. Source material: PBMCs. This chain uses TRBV10-3 with TRBJ2-1; 13 positions match TRBD2. The sequence came from a woman under 40 in good health and CMV-seropositive. This CDR3 reads CAASTSGRNNEQFF. The CDR3 coding sequence is TGTGCCGCCTCGACTAGCGGGAGGAATAATGAGCAGTTCTTC.